Listed below are T cell receptor beta chains from one sample, sequenced in a study of T cells in Graves' hyperthyroidism and ophthalmopathy. TCRdb re-called the multiplex PCR reads through MiXCR, storing one row per CDR3 protein. The top ten clones hold roughly 44% of a sample with hundreds of thousands of distinct CDR3 sequences, 15% to 20% of them seen once. The sequenced sample was blood. The origin of the receptors is a man aged 35 to 55 with Graves' ophthalmopathy. Each CDR3 is given with its conserved first and last residue. A D gene is named only where the DNA matches it firmly. The size of a clone is reported for some rows only, either as once, few or many, or as a class for expanded clones.

clone_size	v_call	d_call	j_call	cdr3_nt	cdr3_aa
once	TRBV7-9	.	TRBJ1-4	TGTGCCAGCAGTAGCCGTGCTAATGAAAAACTGTTTTTT	CASSSRANEKLFF
many	TRBV7-2	.	TRBJ1-4	TGTGCCAGCAGCTTAGGGACCTACCAGGTTAAACTGTTTTTT	CASSLGTYQVKLFF
.	TRBV6-1	.	TRBJ1-2	TGTGCCAGCAGGACTCTGACAGGCTATGGCTACACCTTC	CASRTLTGYGYTF
.	TRBV20-1	.	TRBJ2-5	TGCAGTGCTAGAGATCAAGGACAGCCCAAAGAGACCCAGTACTTC	CSARDQGQPKETQYF
few	TRBV6-1	.	TRBJ1-2	TGTGCCAGCAGGGCAGGGAGCTATGGCTACACCTTC	CASRAGSYGYTF
few	TRBV24-1	TRBD2	TRBJ2-3	TGTGCCACCAGTGACGCCCCCGGGACTAGCGGGAGTGATACGCAGTATTTT	CATSDAPGTSGSDTQYF
many	TRBV20-1	TRBD2	TRBJ2-7	TGCAGTGCTTTACCCGCTAGCGGGAGCTCCTACGAGCAGTACTTC	CSALPASGSSYEQYF
many	TRBV20-1	TRBD2	TRBJ2-3	TGCAGTGCCCAGGGACTAGCAGACGACACAGATACGCAGTATTTT	CSAQGLADDTDTQYF
few	TRBV6-5	.	TRBJ2-2	TGTGCCAGCAGTTACAAGAGATCCCTATCGAACACCGGGGAGCTGTTTTTT	CASSYKRSLSNTGELFF
few	TRBV19	TRBD1	TRBJ1-2	TGTGCCAGTACCCCCCAGGGCGTACAGGGGGGGAATGGCTACACCTTC	CASTPQGVQGGNGYTF
.	TRBV30	TRBD2	TRBJ2-1	TGTGCCTGGAGTTGGACTAGCGGATACAATGAGCAGTTCTTC	CAWSWTSGYNEQFF
many	TRBV6-1	.	TRBJ2-7	TGTGCCAGCTGGGTGGCAGGGTCTAGGTACGAGCAGTACTTC	CASWVAGSRYEQYF
few	TRBV5-1	.	TRBJ2-3	TGCGCCAGCAGCTCGCGGGCGGTACCCGGACTGCACACAGATACGCAGTATTTT	CASSSRAVPGLHTDTQYF
many	TRBV12-3/TRBV12-4	TRBD2	TRBJ2-5	TGTGCCAGCAGTTACTTAGCGGGAGACGGAGAGACCCAGTACTTC	CASSYLAGDGETQYF
.	TRBV7-9	TRBD2	TRBJ2-1	TGTGCCAGCAGCTTCCTGACTAGCGGGGTAAACAATGAGCAGTTCTTC	CASSFLTSGVNNEQFF
.	TRBV27	.	TRBJ1-5	TGTGCCAGCAAAACAGGTTCGAGTCAGCCCCAGCATTTT	CASKTGSSQPQHF
many	TRBV3-1	TRBD1	TRBJ1-2	TGTGCCAGCAGCCTCGGACAGGGAATAATCTATGGCTACACCTTC	CASSLGQGIIYGYTF
.	TRBV20-1	.	TRBJ2-7	TGCGGATCGCAGAGCAGTTCCTACGAGCAGTACTTC	CGSQSSSYEQYF
few	TRBV20-1	TRBD1	TRBJ1-2	TGCAGTGCTCATACAGGGGGCGGTGGCTACACCTTC	CSAHTGGGGYTF
.	TRBV9	.	TRBJ2-7	TGTGCCAGCAGCGTAGGTCTAGCGTCCGGCGAGCAGTACTTC	CASSVGLASGEQYF
.	TRBV19	.	TRBJ2-6	TGTGCCAGTAGTATAGATCAGGGGACTGGGGCCAACGTCCTGACTTTC	CASSIDQGTGANVLTF
.	TRBV19	TRBD2	TRBJ2-1	TGTGCCAGTAGTATAGGCTGGGGGGGGGTAAGCTCCTACAATGAGCAGTTCTTC	CASSIGWGGVSSYNEQFF
few	TRBV19	.	TRBJ1-5	TGTGCCAGTAGCTCCCGACAGCGCAATCAGCCCCAGCATTTT	CASSSRQRNQPQHF
.	TRBV3-1	TRBD2	TRBJ2-7	TGTGCCAGCAGCCAAGATATCGGGAGGACGGGCTACGAGCAGTACTTC	CASSQDIGRTGYEQYF
.	TRBV7-9	TRBD2	TRBJ2-7	TGTGCCAGCAGCTTAGGGGCGGGAGGTCGGCGAGCAAGCTCCTACGAGCAGTACTTC	CASSLGAGGRRASSYEQYF
many	TRBV3-1	.	TRBJ2-1	TGTGCCAGCAGCCAACCTGTGCGGCACGAGCAGTTCTTC	CASSQPVRHEQFF
many	TRBV2	.	TRBJ1-1	TGTGCCAGCAGTGAAGGGGGGAAAGGCACTGAAGCTTTCTTT	CASSEGGKGTEAFF
many	TRBV7-9	.	TRBJ1-1	TGTGCCAGCAGCCCCCCCAAGGCGAACACTGAAGCTTTCTTT	CASSPPKANTEAFF
few	TRBV7-8	TRBD2	TRBJ2-1	TGTGCCAGCAGCGGAGGACTAGCGATTTACAATGAGCAGTTCTTC	CASSGGLAIYNEQFF
few	TRBV7-8	.	TRBJ1-1	TGTGCCAGCAGCTCATCAACTTTGGGGAACACTGAAGCTTTCTTT	CASSSSTLGNTEAFF
many	TRBV10-3	.	TRBJ2-7	TGTGCCATCAGTCCTCGGGCGGAGCTACCCTACGAGCAGTACTTC	CAISPRAELPYEQYF
.	TRBV29-1	TRBD1	TRBJ2-7	TGCAGCGTTGCCCGGGACAGCTCTTACGAGCAGTACTTC	CSVARDSSYEQYF
.	TRBV6-6	TRBD1	TRBJ1-6	TGTGCCAGCAGTTACGTGACAGGGGGTAATTCACCCCTCCACTTT	CASSYVTGGNSPLHF
.	TRBV6-2/TRBV6-3	TRBD2	TRBJ2-1	TGTGCCAGCGTAGCCGGGACTAGCGTACCCAATGAGCAGTTCTTC	CASVAGTSVPNEQFF
many	TRBV11-2	.	TRBJ2-7	TGTGCCAGCAGCCTACGAAGGGGGAACCCAACAGGGTTTGGTGGGGAGCAGTACTTC	CASSLRRGNPTGFGGEQYF
many	TRBV7-8	.	TRBJ2-7	TGTGCCAGCAGCTTAGGTGCAGCCACCTACGAGCAGTACTTC	CASSLGAATYEQYF
.	TRBV9	TRBD2	TRBJ2-3	TGTGCCAGCAGCCTCTTGAGCGGGGGAGTCACAGATACGCAGTATTTT	CASSLLSGGVTDTQYF
many	TRBV3-1	.	TRBJ1-1	TGTGCCAGCAGCCCGTATGGGGCTGAAGCTTTCTTT	CASSPYGAEAFF
few	TRBV10-3	TRBD1	TRBJ1-1	TGTGCCATCAGTGATCTCGGGACAGGGTACACTGAAGCTTTCTTT	CAISDLGTGYTEAFF
.	TRBV10-3	.	TRBJ2-5	TGTGCCACCGATACAGGGGGCGCGGCGGGAGGGGAAGAGACCCAGTACTTC	CATDTGGAAGGEETQYF
.	TRBV14	.	TRBJ2-7	TGTGCCAGCAGCCGACAGGAAAACCGCTACGAGCAGTACTTC	CASSRQENRYEQYF
.	TRBV6-2/TRBV6-3	.	TRBJ2-2	TGTGCCAGCACCCGACGAGGGATCACGAACACCGGGGAGCTGTTTTTT	CASTRRGITNTGELFF
few	TRBV6-1	.	TRBJ2-1	TGTGCCAGCAGTGAATACGGGGGATTGGGGAAGTTCTTC	CASSEYGGLGKFF
few	TRBV30	.	TRBJ2-1	TGTGCCTGGAGTAATGGGATTAATGAGCAGTTCTTC	CAWSNGINEQFF
.	TRBV6-1	TRBD2	TRBJ2-7	TGTGCCAGCAGCGGACTAGCGGGGGAGGGATCCTACGAGCAGTACTTC	CASSGLAGEGSYEQYF
few	TRBV5-1	TRBD2	TRBJ2-5	TGCGCCAGCAGCGCAACCTTAGCGGGAGTTGTGGAGACCCAGTACTTC	CASSATLAGVVETQYF
.	TRBV6-5	TRBD1	TRBJ2-3	TGTGCCAGCAGGTTAGACAGGGGCACAGATACGCAGTATTTT	CASRLDRGTDTQYF
many	TRBV30	TRBD2	TRBJ2-1	TGTGCCTGGAGGCCACTCGGGACTAGTGTCGAGCAGTTCTTC	CAWRPLGTSVEQFF
few	TRBV28	.	TRBJ2-1	TGTGCCAGCAGTTTATACGGGTTGCGCCCCTACAATGAGCAGTTCTTC	CASSLYGLRPYNEQFF
.	TRBV15	TRBD1	TRBJ1-4	TGTGCCACCAGCACCGGACAGGGGGAAAAACTGTTTTTT	CATSTGQGEKLFF
.	TRBV19	TRBD1	TRBJ2-7	TGTGCCAGTAGTATTACGGGACAGGACTCCTACGAGCAGTACTTC	CASSITGQDSYEQYF
.	TRBV11-3	.	TRBJ2-3	TGTGCCAGCAGTCATACGCCGGGACCGCTGGTGGTGCAGTATTTT	CASSHTPGPLVVQYF
few	TRBV5-1	.	TRBJ1-4	TGCGCCAGCAGCTTGGTAGGCAGTTCTAATGAAAAACTGTTTTTT	CASSLVGSSNEKLFF
.	TRBV6-1	TRBD2	TRBJ2-1	TGTGCCAGCAGTTCCACCCGACTAGCGGGAGGGCAAGATGAGCAGTTCTTC	CASSSTRLAGGQDEQFF
.	TRBV6-1	TRBD2	TRBJ2-1	TGTGCCAGCAGTGAAATAGGAGCGGGGGGGCACGAGCAGTTCTTC	CASSEIGAGGHEQFF
.	TRBV3-1	.	TRBJ2-7	TGTGCCAGCAGCCAAGCCGGGAGTACCCATTACGAGCAGTACTTC	CASSQAGSTHYEQYF
few	TRBV9	TRBD2	TRBJ2-3	TGTGCCAGCAGCCCCCGACTAGCGGGACCGCATACGCAGTATTTT	CASSPRLAGPHTQYF
.	TRBV9	.	TRBJ2-7	TGTGCCAGCAGCGTCAGTAGTCCTGGAGCCTACGAGCAGTACTTC	CASSVSSPGAYEQYF
many	TRBV6-1	.	TRBJ1-1	TGTGCCAGCAGGCGAGTTCGGGTCACTGAAGCTTTCTTT	CASRRVRVTEAFF